This T cell receptor (beta chain) stems from a study of tumor-infiltrating lymphocytes in primary liver carcinoma. Study-level background: Both sexes were represented among patients, who were 30 to 69 years old.

Total RNA amounting to roughly 480 ng was the source from which TCR beta cDNA was made with a constant-region primer. ARM-PCR, slightly modified, supplied the TCR beta libraries through three nested multiplex PCR rounds. Via MiXCR, TCRdb re-called the multiplex PCR reads, giving one row per CDR3 protein. The table lists around 37,000 distinct CDR3 sequences, 60% to 80% of them singletons, with more than 30% in the top ten. It was from about 21-30 mg of unsorted bulk tissue that RNA and DNA were co-extracted. Within the sample, this clonotype is medium-sized. The source of this sequence is a middle-aged man with primary liver carcinoma and hepatitis B virus infection. Sequenced sample: tumor-adjacent normal liver tissue.

CDR3: CSGQGAKVETQYF. The CDR3 bases are TGCAGCGGACAGGGGGCGAAAGTAGAGACCCAGTACTTC. This chain joins TRBV29-1 and TRBJ2-5; 10 positions match TRBD1. Looked up from germline, CDR1 is SQVTM and CDR2 is ANQGSEA. The ends lost 7 bases at V and 4 bases at J; junction bases unmatched: 6. The CDR3 length is 13 residues.